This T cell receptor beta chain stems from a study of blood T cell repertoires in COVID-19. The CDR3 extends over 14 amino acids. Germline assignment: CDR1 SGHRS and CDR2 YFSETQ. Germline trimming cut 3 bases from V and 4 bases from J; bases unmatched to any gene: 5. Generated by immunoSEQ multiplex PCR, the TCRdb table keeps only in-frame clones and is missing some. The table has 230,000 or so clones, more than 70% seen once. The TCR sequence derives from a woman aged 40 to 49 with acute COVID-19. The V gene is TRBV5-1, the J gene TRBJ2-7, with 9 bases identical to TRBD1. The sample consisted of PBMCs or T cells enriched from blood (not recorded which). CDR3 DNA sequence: TGCGCCAGCAGCTCAACCGGGACAGGGTACGAGCAGTACTTC. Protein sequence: CASSSTGTGYEQYF.